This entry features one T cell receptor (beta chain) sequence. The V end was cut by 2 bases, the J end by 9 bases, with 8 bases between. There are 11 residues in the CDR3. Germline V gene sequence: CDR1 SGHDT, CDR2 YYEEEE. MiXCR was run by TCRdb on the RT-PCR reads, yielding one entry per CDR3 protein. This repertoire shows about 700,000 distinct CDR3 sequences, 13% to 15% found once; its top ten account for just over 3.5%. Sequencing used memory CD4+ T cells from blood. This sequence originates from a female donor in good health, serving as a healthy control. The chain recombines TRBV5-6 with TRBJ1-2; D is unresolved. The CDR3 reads CASSFDGSYTF. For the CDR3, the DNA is TGTGCCAGCAGCTTCGACGGAAGCTACACCTTC.